This is a list of T cell receptor beta chains from one sample in a study of blood T cell repertoires in COVID-19. Sequencing used immunoSEQ multiplex PCR; TCRdb keeps in-frame clones, though not all of them. The table lists 99,000 or so clones, 82% of them singletons. The sample was peripheral blood. The receptor set was obtained from a woman older than 75 with acute or convalescent COVID-19. Each CDR3 is given with its conserved first and last residue. Fields, in order: J gene, V gene, D gene, clone size, CDR3 protein, CDR3 DNA. D genes are given only for firm matches. Size is omitted from some rows. Given values are once, few, many or a class for expanded clones.

TRBJ1-4 | TRBV6-1 | . | . | CASSENWEGEKLFF | TGTGCCAGCAGTGAAAACTGGGAGGGCGAAAAACTGTTTTTT
TRBJ1-2 | TRBV7-2 | . | . | CASSLTTGLPPRGYTF | TGTGCCAGCAGCTTAACTACGGGACTCCCTCCGAGGGGCTACACCTTC
TRBJ1-4 | TRBV7-2 | TRBD1 | . | CASSSTGVTNEKLFF | TGTGCCAGCAGCTCCACAGGGGTAACTAATGAAAAACTGTTTTTT
TRBJ2-3 | TRBV15 | . | . | CATSRDQQADTQYF | TGTGCCACCAGCAGAGACCAACAGGCAGATACGCAGTATTTT
TRBJ1-2 | TRBV4-1 | . | . | CASSQGGVGGIYGYTF | TGCGCCAGCAGCCAAGGAGGAGTCGGAGGGATCTATGGCTACACCTTC
TRBJ2-2 | TRBV3-1/TRBV3-2 | TRBD2 | few | CASSQGLAGGFGELFF | TGTGCCAGCAGCCAAGGACTAGCGGGAGGGTTCGGGGAGCTGTTTTTT
TRBJ2-3 | TRBV27 | TRBD1 | . | CASRRTGSDTQYF | TGTGCCAGCAGGCGGACAGGGTCAGATACGCAGTATTTT
TRBJ2-1 | TRBV9 | . | . | CASSVDTGKYNEQFF | TGTGCCAGCAGCGTAGATACGGGGAAGTACAATGAGCAGTTCTTC
TRBJ2-3 | TRBV4-2 | TRBD2 | . | CASSQAAGGPASTDTQYF | TGTGCCAGCAGCCAAGCAGCGGGAGGACCCGCTAGCACAGATACGCAGTATTTT
TRBJ2-2 | TRBV4-1 | . | . | CASSQERRSGELFF | TGCGCCAGCAGCCAAGAAAGGCGGTCCGGGGAGCTGTTTTTT
TRBJ2-3 | TRBV5-4 | TRBD1 | few | CASSFPSTGVRTDTQYF | TGTGCCAGCAGCTTTCCCTCCACAGGGGTGAGGACAGATACGCAGTATTTT
TRBJ2-5 | TRBV27 | TRBD1 | . | CASSFGQAPLQETQYF | TGTGCCAGCAGTTTCGGACAGGCGCCACTCCAAGAGACCCAGTACTTC
TRBJ2-5 | TRBV18 | . | . | CASSPQSRGGETQYF | TGTGCCAGCTCACCGCAGTCGCGGGGAGGTGAGACCCAGTACTTC
TRBJ2-5 | TRBV30 | TRBD1 | . | CAWSAQKGATETQYF | TGTGCCTGGAGTGCCCAGAAGGGGGCAACGGAGACCCAGTACTTC
TRBJ2-7 | TRBV5-1 | TRBD1 | . | CASSLPEGQGSEQYF | TGCGCCAGCAGCTTGCCCGAGGGACAGGGGAGCGAGCAGTACTTC
TRBJ2-7 | TRBV12-5 | . | . | CASGLGGPYEQYF | TGTGCTAGTGGTTTGGGCGGTCCCTACGAGCAGTACTTC
TRBJ1-2 | TRBV27 | TRBD1 | . | CASRGTGDYGYTF | TGTGCCAGCAGAGGGACAGGGGACTATGGCTACACCTTC
TRBJ2-7 | TRBV11-2 | TRBD1 | . | CASSRRQGPYEQYF | TGTGCCAGCAGCCGCCGACAGGGGCCCTACGAGCAGTACTTC
TRBJ2-1 | TRBV7-2 | TRBD2 | . | CASSSGLALTYNEQFF | TGTGCCAGCAGCTCCGGACTAGCGTTAACCTACAATGAGCAGTTCTTC
TRBJ2-4 | TRBV6-5 | TRBD2 | . | CASTSGMGNIQYF | TGTGCCAGCACGAGCGGGATGGGGAACATTCAGTACTTC
TRBJ2-7 | TRBV19 | TRBD1 | once | CASSRDRVEQYF | TGTGCCAGTAGCAGGGACAGGGTCGAGCAGTACTTC
TRBJ1-2 | TRBV6-5 | . | . | CASRYQGYGYTF | TGTGCCAGCAGATACCAGGGGTATGGCTACACCTTC
TRBJ2-1 | TRBV9 | TRBD2 | . | CASSAFVGLAPNEQFF | TGTGCCAGCAGCGCATTTGTGGGACTAGCCCCCAATGAGCAGTTCTTC
TRBJ2-7 | TRBV19 | TRBD2 | once | CASSVGLAETYEQYF | TGTGCCAGTAGTGTAGGACTAGCGGAGACCTACGAGCAGTACTTC
TRBJ2-5 | TRBV28 | TRBD1 | . | CASSPGQVETQYF | TGTGCCAGCAGCCCCGGACAGGTAGAGACCCAGTACTTC
TRBJ2-7 | TRBV7-9 | . | few | CASSSHGGSYEQYF | TGTGCCAGCAGCTCCCACGGGGGCTCCTACGAGCAGTACTTC
TRBJ1-1 | TRBV5-1 | TRBD1 | . | CASSLEGQGSTEAFF | TGCGCCAGCAGCTTGGAAGGACAGGGCAGCACTGAAGCTTTCTTT
TRBJ2-2 | TRBV5-1 | . | . | CASSSDRFNTGELFF | TGCGCCAGCAGCTCAGACAGGTTTAACACCGGGGAGCTGTTTTTT
TRBJ1-2 | TRBV28 | . | . | CASSSLGGGNYGYTF | TGTGCCAGCAGTTCCCTAGGGGGTGGGAACTATGGCTACACCTTC
TRBJ2-5 | TRBV15 | TRBD2 | . | CATSGLAGEGTQYF | TGTGCCACTTCCGGACTAGCGGGAGAAGGGACCCAGTACTTC
TRBJ2-1 | TRBV11-2 | . | . | CASSGELGSSYNEQFF | TGTGCCAGCAGCGGGGAGCTGGGGAGTTCCTACAATGAGCAGTTCTTC
TRBJ2-3 | TRBV21-1 | . | . | CASSTPMTSGRTDTQYF | TGTGCCAGCAGCACCCCGATGACTAGCGGGAGAACAGATACGCAGTATTTT
TRBJ1-1 | TRBV3-1/TRBV3-2 | . | . | CASSPPGLMNTEAFF | TGTGCCAGCAGCCCCCCGGGACTGATGAACACTGAAGCTTTCTTT
TRBJ2-4 | TRBV4-2 | TRBD2 | . | CASSQGLAGTLGQNIQYF | TGTGCCAGCAGCCAGGGACTAGCGGGAACCCTTGGCCAAAACATTCAGTACTTC
TRBJ2-3 | TRBV5-1 | . | . | CASSSQQGDTQYF | TGCGCCAGCAGCTCGCAACAGGGTGATACGCAGTATTTT
TRBJ2-3 | TRBV3-1/TRBV3-2 | . | . | CASSHGDTQYF | TGTGCCAGCAGCCACGGGGATACGCAGTATTTT
TRBJ2-7 | TRBV7-9 | TRBD2 | . | CASSSRDSRTSGGPTKQYF | TGTGCCAGCAGCTCCCGGGACTCACGGACTAGCGGGGGTCCTACGAAGCAGTACTTC
TRBJ1-1 | TRBV19 | . | . | CASRIVSTGGTEAFF | TGTGCCAGTAGGATTGTGAGTACGGGGGGGACTGAAGCTTTCTTT
TRBJ2-1 | TRBV6-5 | . | . | CASTLGLLYNEQFF | TGTGCCAGCACTCTTGGGCTACTTTACAATGAGCAGTTCTTC
TRBJ2-2 | TRBV2 | . | few | CASREGASTGELFF | TGTGCCAGCAGGGAGGGGGCGAGCACCGGGGAGCTGTTTTTT
TRBJ2-5 | TRBV29-1 | TRBD1 | . | CSAVTGVETQYF | TGCAGCGCCGTGACAGGGGTAGAGACCCAGTACTTC
TRBJ2-3 | TRBV18 | TRBD2 | . | CASSPYLAGTSDTQYF | TGTGCCAGCTCACCATACCTAGCGGGAACTTCAGATACGCAGTATTTT